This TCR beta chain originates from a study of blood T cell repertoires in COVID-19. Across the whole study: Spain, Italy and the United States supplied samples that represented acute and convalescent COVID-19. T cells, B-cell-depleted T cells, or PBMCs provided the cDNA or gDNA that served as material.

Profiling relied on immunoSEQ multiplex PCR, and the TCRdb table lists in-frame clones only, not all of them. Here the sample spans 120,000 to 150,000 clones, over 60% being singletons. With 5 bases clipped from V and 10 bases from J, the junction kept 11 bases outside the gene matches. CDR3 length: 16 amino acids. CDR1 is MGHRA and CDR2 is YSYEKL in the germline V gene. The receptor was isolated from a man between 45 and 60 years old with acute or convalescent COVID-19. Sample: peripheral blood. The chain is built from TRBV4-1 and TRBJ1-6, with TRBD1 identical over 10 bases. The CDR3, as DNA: TGCGCCAGCAGCATTGCGACAGGGGGCGGTTTGTCACCCCTCCACTTT. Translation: CASSIATGGGLSPLHF.